The 29 T cell receptor beta chains below were found in one sample sequenced in a study of memory CD4+ T cells and cytomegalovirus serostatus. The sort gate was single viable CD3+CD4+CD8-CD45RO+ cells for memory CD4+ T cells. TCRdb's copy holds only in-frame clones and misses some; the assay was immunoSEQ multiplex PCR. Here the sample spans 58,000 or so clones, over 65% being singletons. Specimen: memory CD4+ T cells from blood. These receptor sequences come from an adult in good health and CMV-seropositive.

The chain joins TRBV2 to TRBJ1-2, with 10 nucleotides matching TRBD1. The CDR3 contains 14 residues. Germline CDR1 SNHLY, CDR2 FYNNEI. V shed 3 bases and J 6 bases; nucleotides not matched to a gene: 4. Written as DNA, the CDR3 is TGTGCCAGCAGTGAGCAGACAGGGGGCGATGGCTACACCTTC. Protein: CASSEQTGGDGYTF.

The chain couples TRBV2 to TRBJ2-7; 10 bases match TRBD2. Germline trimming cut 5 bases from V and 3 bases from J; bases unmatched to any gene: 22. The CDR3 sequence is 20 residues long. The germline V gene has CDR1 SNHLY and CDR2 FYNNEI. The CDR3 DNA reads as TGTGCCAGCAGTCAAGATAAGGCTAGCGGGAGTTTGGGGGGACGCTACGAGCAGTACTTC. Translated: CASSQDKASGSLGGRYEQYF. Together with reference TRBV2 and TRBJ2-7, the CDR3 gives the full variable domain: EPEVTQTPSHQVTQMGQEVILRCVPISNHLYFYWYRQILGQKVEFLVSFYNNEISEKSEIFDDQFSVERPDGSNFTLKIRSTKLEDSAMYFCASSQDKASGSLGGRYEQYFGPGTRLTVT.

The V and J genes are TRBV6-1 and TRBJ1-1; no clear D. From germline, CDR1 is MNHNS and CDR2 SASEGT. V lost 6 bases and J lost 7, with 9 bases in between. CDR3 length: 11 residues. This CDR3 is CASRESGEAFF. The CDR3 bases are TGTGCCAGCAGGGAGTCGGGTGAAGCTTTCTTT.

The V call is TRBV18, the J call TRBJ1-2, with 9 bases aligning to TRBD1. CDR3 length: 14 residues. Germline V gives CDR1 KGHSH, CDR2 LQKENI. The J segment lost 7 bases and the V segment lost 2 bases, leaving 5 bases of the junction unmatched. The CDR3 nucleotides are TGTGCCAGCTCACCAGCGGACAGGGGAACTGGCTACACCTTC. Its protein is CASSPADRGTGYTF.

V gene TRBV30 combines with J gene TRBJ2-1; TRBD2 agrees at 10 bases. There are 17 residues in the CDR3. Trimming took 0 bases from V and 4 from J; bases not matched to a gene: 9. Germline CDR1 reads GTSNPN; CDR2 reads SVGIG (reference sequence). The DNA of the CDR3 is TGTGCCTGGAGTGTATTTCGCCTAGCGGGAGTGTACAATGAGCAGTTCTTC. Its protein product is CAWSVFRLAGVYNEQFF.

The chain links TRBV20-1 to TRBJ2-3; D might be TRBD2 (6 bases). CDR1 is DFQATT, CDR2 SNEGSKA, per germline (reference sequence). Trimming took 6 bases from V and 8 from J, leaving 9 bases between them. The CDR3 spans 10 residues. The CDR3 region has the DNA TGCAGTGCAGTGGGAGGTACGCAGTATTTT. It translates to CSAVGGTQYF.

This chain uses TRBV19 with TRBJ1-5, with 9 positions matching TRBD1. Unmatched junction bases numbered 5, after V lost 2 bases and J lost 6 bases. The germline V gene has CDR1 LNHDA and CDR2 SQIVND (reference sequence). This CDR3 comprises 15 residues. The CDR3 DNA follows: TGTGCCAGTAGTATAAACAGGGGGCGCGGTCAGCCCCAGCATTTT. This codes for CASSINRGRGQPQHF.

This clone was recorded a few times. The chain is built from TRBV20-1 and TRBJ1-1; D call uncertain. With 2 bases removed from V and 11 bases from J, the gap between germline ends came to 12 bases. This CDR3 comprises 11 residues. The V gene's germline CDR1 is DFQATT and CDR2 SNEGSKA (reference sequence). CDR3 sequence: CSARSVWRAFF. In DNA, the CDR3 is TGCAGTGCTAGATCAGTTTGGAGGGCTTTCTTT.

The chain recombines TRBV5-4 with TRBJ1-1; D is unresolved. V lost 4 bases, J lost 5 bases, and 12 bases lay in between. Germline V CDR1 and CDR2: SGHNT, YYREEE (reference sequence). This CDR3 region has 13 residues. CDR3 sequence: CASSGRPGTEAFF. DNA for the CDR3: TGTGCCAGCAGCGGGAGGCCCGGGACTGAAGCTTTCTTT.

The chain couples TRBV11-3 to TRBJ2-3; D gene unclear. V was pared by 5 bases and J by 1 base, with 19 bases between. From germline, CDR1 is SGHNT and CDR2 YENEEA. This CDR3 spans 17 amino acids. Written as DNA, the CDR3 is TGTGCCAGCAGCACAAACTCCAGAACTCTTGGCACAGATACGCAGTATTTT. As protein: CASSTNSRTLGTDTQYF.

V gene TRBV14 combines with J gene TRBJ2-1; D is undetermined. The germline V gene encodes CDR1 SGHDN and CDR2 FVKESK. This CDR3 has 13 residues. V was shortened by 4 bases and J by 6 bases, with 10 bases between the two germline ends. This CDR3 reads CASSPLGINEQFF. The CDR3 nucleotides read TGTGCCAGCAGCCCCTTGGGGATCAATGAGCAGTTCTTC.

V gene TRBV7-9 combines with J gene TRBJ2-7; the match to TRBD1 covers 8 bases. Germline V gene lookup returns CDR1 SEHNR and CDR2 FQNEAQ (reference sequence). This CDR3 contains 13 residues. Trimming at V came to 3 bases and at J to 7 bases, leaving 5 bases not matched to a gene. CDR3 coding DNA: TGTGCCAGCAGCTTGCAGGGGGCGGGGGAGCAGTACTTC. The encoded protein is CASSLQGAGEQYF.

The chain links TRBV6-6 to TRBJ1-1; no clear D. V lost 2 bases to trimming and J lost 1 base, with 11 bases between them. The CDR3 is 15 residues long. In germline, CDR1 is MNHNY, CDR2 SVGAGI (reference sequence). CDR3 amino acids: CASSYPETANTEAFF. The CDR3 nucleotides are TGTGCCAGCAGTTACCCGGAGACCGCGAACACTGAAGCTTTCTTT.

This clone was found a few times. This chain links TRBV13 with TRBJ1-3; D is perhaps TRBD1 (5 bases). This CDR3 is built from 17 residues. Looked up from germline, CDR1 is PRHDT and CDR2 is FYEKMQ (reference sequence). V was trimmed by 3 bases and J by 0 bases, leaving 15 bases between them. DNA for the CDR3: TGTGCCAGCAGCTTGGAGGGGCTACAGAGCTCTGGAAACACCATATATTTT. This gives the protein CASSLEGLQSSGNTIYF.

The gene calls are TRBV7-2 and TRBJ2-7; a weak D match, TRBD2 (5 bases). CDR1 is SGHTA, CDR2 FQGNSA, per germline. Trimming took off 5 bases at V and 1 base at J, with 9 bases between the two ends. This CDR3 spans 13 amino acids. DNA of the CDR3: TGTGCCAGCAGCCCAGCGGAATCCTACGAGCAGTACGTC. Amino acid sequence: CASSPAESYEQYV.

The rearrangement joins TRBV20-1 to TRBJ1-1; no clear D gene. Trimming took 8 bases from V and 1 from J, leaving 5 bases between them. Germline values: CDR1 DFQATT, CDR2 SNEGSKA (reference sequence). There are 10 residues in the CDR3. The CDR3 sequence is CSPWNTEAFF. The CDR3, as DNA: TGCAGTCCGTGGAACACTGAAGCTTTCTTT.

The rearrangement uses TRBV6-5 and TRBJ1-1; tentatively, D is TRBD1 (6 bases). The CDR3 covers 13 residues. V was shortened by 4 bases and J by 7 bases, with 13 bases between the two germline ends. The V gene's germline CDR1 is MNHEY and CDR2 SVGAGI. In nucleotides, the CDR3 is TGTGCCAGCAGTTCTAACAGGGAACTTGAAGCTTTCTTT. This sequence encodes CASSSNRELEAFF.

J is TRBJ2-7 and V is TRBV7-2; no clear D. Trimming cost V 6 bases and J 3 bases, with 12 bases left between them. Germline V gene sequence: CDR1 SGHTA, CDR2 FQGNSA. The CDR3 spans 13 residues. The CDR3 region is CASRPDGNYEQYF. The CDR3 DNA follows: TGTGCCAGCAGACCCGACGGAAACTACGAGCAGTACTTC.

Only one count was recorded for this clone. The chain uses TRBV7-2 and TRBJ2-1, with a weak D call TRBD1 (6 bases). Germline V gene sequence: CDR1 SGHTA, CDR2 FQGNSA. Trimming removed 2 bases at V and 0 bases at J, with 8 bases between. This CDR3 is 15 amino acids long. The CDR3 nucleotides are TGTGCCAGCAGCTTAAACAGGGTCTCCTACAATGAGCAGTTCTTC. Its protein is CASSLNRVSYNEQFF. The full variable domain, completed using reference TRBV7-2 and TRBJ2-1, is GAGVSQSPSNKVTEKGKDVELRCDPISGHTALYWYRQSLGQGLEFLIYFQGNSAPDKSGLPSDRFSAERTGGSVSTLTIQRTQQEDSAVYLCASSLNRVSYNEQFFGPGTRLTVL.

V usage is TRBV4-3 and J usage is TRBJ2-3, with D tentatively TRBD2 (6 bases). The CDR3 consists of 16 residues. The V gene lost 0 bases and the J gene lost 0 bases, with 10 bases spanning the gap. Germline values: CDR1 LGHNA, CDR2 YSLEER. CDR3 in DNA: TGCGCCAGCAGCCAAGAGGCGGGGTGGAGCACAGATACGCAGTATTTT. It translates to CASSQEAGWSTDTQYF.

The rearrangement uses TRBV7-2 and TRBJ1-1; tentative D call: TRBD1 (5 bases). The V gene's germline CDR1 is SGHTA and CDR2 FQGNSA. The CDR3 contains 15 residues. Trimming took off 1 base at V and 0 bases at J, with 9 bases between the two ends. In DNA form, the CDR3 reads TGTGCCAGCAGCTTAGTGGGGGGAATGAACACTGAAGCTTTCTTT. Translated, it gives CASSLVGGMNTEAFF.

The chain couples TRBV7-2 to TRBJ2-7; the match to TRBD2 covers 12 bases. The CDR3 consists of 15 residues. Losses at the gene ends were 4 bases for V and 2 bases for J; bases not matched to a gene: 3. Germline-derived CDR1 and CDR2 are SGHTA and FQGNSA. CDR3 nucleotide sequence: TGTGCCAGCAGCTCCACTAGCGGGGGGACCTACGAGCAGTACTTC. Translating gives CASSSTSGGTYEQYF.

The chain employs TRBV5-5 and TRBJ1-5; 8 nucleotides match TRBD1. J lost 5 bases, V lost 0 bases, and 1 base had no gene match. The CDR3 covers 14 residues. Germline values: CDR1 SGHKS, CDR2 YYEKEE (reference sequence). CDR3 DNA: TGTGCCAGCAGCTTGGGGACAGGGTATCAGCCCCAGCATTTT. This codes for CASSLGTGYQPQHF.

The CDR3 sequence: CASEPPQGGNTIYF. For the CDR3, the DNA is TGTGCCAGCGAACCCCCACAGGGTGGAAACACCATATATTTT. This chain links TRBV28 with TRBJ1-3, with D maybe TRBD1 (6 bases). Per the germline V gene, CDR1 is MDHEN and CDR2 is SYDVKM. V was trimmed by 8 bases and J by 3 bases, leaving 14 bases between them. The CDR3 has 14 residues.

The genes are TRBV7-2 and TRBJ2-1; D is unresolved. CDR3 size: 13 residues. V gave up 5 bases and J gave up 5 bases, with 10 bases separating them. CDR1 is SGHTA, CDR2 FQGNSA, per germline. The CDR3: CASSPGPNNEQFF. The CDR3 DNA is TGTGCCAGCAGCCCCGGGCCCAACAATGAGCAGTTCTTC.

This chain connects TRBV20-1 to TRBJ2-5; D is unresolved. Germline-derived CDR1 and CDR2 are DFQATT and SNEGSKA (reference sequence). Trimming shortened V by 3 bases and J by 1 base, and 3 bases separated the two germline ends. The CDR3 totals 11 residues. In nucleotides, the CDR3 is TGCAGTGCTAGTTTCCAAGAGACCCAGTACTTC. This encodes CSASFQETQYF.

The CDR3 protein is CASSFIGREDEQFF. In nucleotides, the CDR3 is TGTGCCAGCAGCTTTATAGGCAGGGAAGATGAGCAGTTCTTC. This chain connects TRBV28 to TRBJ2-1; tentatively, D is TRBD1 (5 bases). The ends were cut back, 6 bases at V and 8 bases at J, with 17 bases in the middle. This CDR3 has 14 amino acids. Germline CDR1 reads MDHEN; CDR2 reads SYDVKM.

The V gene is TRBV9, the J gene TRBJ1-4, with no clear D. Germline loops: CDR1 SGDLS, CDR2 YYNGEE. CDR3 size: 15 residues. Trimming pared 3 bases from V and 3 bases from J, leaving 12 bases between. DNA of the CDR3: TGTGCCAGCAGCGCGCTCGGGCAGGCTAATGAAAAACTGTTTTTT. It yields the protein CASSALGQANEKLFF.

V gene TRBV6-1 combines with J gene TRBJ1-1; 8 positions match TRBD1. The V gene end was trimmed by 10 bases and the J gene end by 3 bases; junction bases not matched to a gene: 10. This CDR3 has 14 amino acids. Germline CDR1 and CDR2: MNHNS and SASEGT. The CDR3: CATKDRGTYTEAFF. CDR3 DNA: TGTGCCACCAAAGACAGGGGCACCTACACTGAAGCTTTCTTT.